The present T cell receptor beta chain was sequenced within a study of blood T cell repertoires in COVID-19. Study-wide background: There were acute and convalescent COVID-19 samples, and they came from the United States, Italy and Spain. In each case, the material was cDNA or gDNA derived from T cells, B-cell-depleted T cells, or PBMCs.

Germline V gene sequence: CDR1 LNHDA, CDR2 SQIVND (reference sequence). Unmatched junction bases numbered 9, after V lost 10 bases and J lost 7 bases. The CDR3 length is 14 residues. Original processing notes: Amplifying reference gene primers gave estimates of nucleated cell counts. TCRdb keeps only in-frame clones here, not all; method: immunoSEQ multiplex PCR. V and J calls and clone size come straight from that table; D and trimming were deduced from the DNA. The sample holds some 250,000 clones, around 90% seen once. Sequencing used peripheral blood. J is TRBJ2-2 and V is TRBV19, with 10 bases fitting TRBD2. The source is a young woman with acute or convalescent COVID-19. The CDR3 DNA follows: TGTGCCACTCAAGCGGGAGGGGTAAACGGGGAGCTGTTTTTT. This gives the protein CATQAGGVNGELFF.